This T cell receptor (beta chain) was captured by sequencing in a study of T cell responses to AZD1222 COVID-19 vaccine. Study-wide results and limits: Clonal diversity was possibly underestimated, and the donors were mostly white British, with more females. There were repertoire samples only from the period after the peak T cell response. Increases in Spike-specific TCR breadth and depth were seen after two AZD1222 doses.

V was clipped by 4 bases and J by 2 bases, with 11 bases between them. The CDR3 extends over 14 amino acids. Germline CDR1 is MDHEN and CDR2 is SYDVKM. Notes on this clone: What it binds is unknown.

Profiled with immunoSEQ multiplex PCR; TCRdb holds only in-frame clones, not every one. The table includes 110,000 or so clones, about 90% detected once. The sequencing used peripheral blood, collected on day 0 of AZD1222 vaccination. The clonotype originates from an adult in good health. The genes are TRBV28 and TRBJ1-1; no clear D gene. CDR3 DNA: TGTGCCAGCAGTTCCCCCCCCGCAAACACTGAAGCTTTCTTT. Residues: CASSSPPANTEAFF. The full variable domain, with the rest looked up from reference TRBV28 and TRBJ1-1, is DVKVTQSSRYLVKRTGEKVFLECVQDMDHENMFWYRQDPGLGLRLIYFSYDVKMKEKGDIPEGYSVSREKKERFSLILESASTNQTSMYLCASSSPPANTEAFFGQGTRLTVV.